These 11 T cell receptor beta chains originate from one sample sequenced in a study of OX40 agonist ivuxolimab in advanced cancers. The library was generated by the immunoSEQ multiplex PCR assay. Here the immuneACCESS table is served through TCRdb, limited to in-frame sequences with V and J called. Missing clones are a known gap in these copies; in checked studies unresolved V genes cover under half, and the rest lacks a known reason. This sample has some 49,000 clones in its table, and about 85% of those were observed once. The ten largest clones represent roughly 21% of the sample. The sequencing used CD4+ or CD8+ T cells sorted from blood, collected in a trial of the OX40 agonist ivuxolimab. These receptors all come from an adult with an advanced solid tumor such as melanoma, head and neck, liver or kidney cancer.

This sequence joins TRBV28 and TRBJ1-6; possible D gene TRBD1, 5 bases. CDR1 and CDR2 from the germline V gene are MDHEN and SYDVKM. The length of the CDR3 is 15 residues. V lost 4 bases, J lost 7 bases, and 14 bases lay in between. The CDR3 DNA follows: TGTGCCAGCAGTTCCAACAGGATTGGCAATTCACCCCTCCACTTT. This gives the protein CASSSNRIGNSPLHF.

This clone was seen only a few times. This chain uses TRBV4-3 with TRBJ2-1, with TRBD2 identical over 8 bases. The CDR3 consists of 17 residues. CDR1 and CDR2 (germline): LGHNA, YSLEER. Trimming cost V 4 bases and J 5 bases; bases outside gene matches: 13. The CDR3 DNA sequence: TGCGCCAGCAGCCGCCATCCTACTAGCGGAGTTAACAATGAGCAGTTCTTC. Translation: CASSRHPTSGVNNEQFF.

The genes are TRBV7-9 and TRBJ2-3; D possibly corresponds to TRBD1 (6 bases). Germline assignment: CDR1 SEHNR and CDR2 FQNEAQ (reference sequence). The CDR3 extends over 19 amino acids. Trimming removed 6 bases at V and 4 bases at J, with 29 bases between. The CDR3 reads CASSLKGAGEPGTADTQYF. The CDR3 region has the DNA TGTGCCAGCAGTCTCAAAGGAGCAGGGGAGCCCGGCACGGCAGATACGCAGTATTTT.

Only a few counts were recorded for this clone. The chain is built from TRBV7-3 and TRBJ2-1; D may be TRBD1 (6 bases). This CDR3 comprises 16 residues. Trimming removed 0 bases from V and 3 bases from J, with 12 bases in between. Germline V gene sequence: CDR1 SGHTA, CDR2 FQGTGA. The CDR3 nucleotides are TGTGCCAGCAGCTTAACGGTGGCAGGGGTCTACAATGAGCAGTTCTTC. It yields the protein CASSLTVAGVYNEQFF.

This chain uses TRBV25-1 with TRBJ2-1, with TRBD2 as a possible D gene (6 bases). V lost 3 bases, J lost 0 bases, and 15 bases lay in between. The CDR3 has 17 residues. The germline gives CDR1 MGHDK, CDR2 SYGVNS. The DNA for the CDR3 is TGTGCCAGCAGTGACCCTGGGGGGATCGGCTCCTACAATGAGCAGTTCTTC. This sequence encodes CASSDPGGIGSYNEQFF.

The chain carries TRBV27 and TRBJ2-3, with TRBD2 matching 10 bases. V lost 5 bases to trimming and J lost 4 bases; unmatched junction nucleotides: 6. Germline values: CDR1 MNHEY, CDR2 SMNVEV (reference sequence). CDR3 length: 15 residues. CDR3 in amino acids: CASSILAGVADTQYF. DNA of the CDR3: TGTGCCAGCAGTATCCTAGCGGGGGTGGCAGATACGCAGTATTTT.

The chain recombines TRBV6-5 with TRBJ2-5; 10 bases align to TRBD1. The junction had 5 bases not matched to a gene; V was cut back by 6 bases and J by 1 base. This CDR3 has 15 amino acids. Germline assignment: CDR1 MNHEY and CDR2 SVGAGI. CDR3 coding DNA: TGTGCCAGCAGGCCGGGACAGGGGCTCCAAGAGACCCAGTACTTC. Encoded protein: CASRPGQGLQETQYF.

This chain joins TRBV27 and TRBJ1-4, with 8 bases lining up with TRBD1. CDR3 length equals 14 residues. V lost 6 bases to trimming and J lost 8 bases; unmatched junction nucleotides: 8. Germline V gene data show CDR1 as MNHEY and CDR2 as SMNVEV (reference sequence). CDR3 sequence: CASRRQGREEKLFF. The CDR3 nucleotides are TGTGCCAGCAGGAGACAGGGGAGAGAAGAAAAACTGTTTTTT.

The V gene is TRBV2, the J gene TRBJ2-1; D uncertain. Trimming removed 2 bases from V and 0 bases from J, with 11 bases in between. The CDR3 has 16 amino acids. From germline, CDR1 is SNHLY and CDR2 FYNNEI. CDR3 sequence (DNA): TGTGCCAGCAGTGAATTTGGGGATCCCTCCTACAATGAGCAGTTCTTC. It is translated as CASSEFGDPSYNEQFF.

The CDR3 DNA sequence: TGTGCCAGCAGCTTAGCGAAGGGCTACTACGAGCAGTACGTC. This gives the protein CASSLAKGYYEQYV. The chain joins TRBV7-8 to TRBJ2-7; no definite D call. CDR3 length equals 14 residues. The germline CDR1 and CDR2 sequences are SGHVS and FQNEAQ. V was trimmed by 0 bases and J by 3 bases, leaving 9 bases between them.

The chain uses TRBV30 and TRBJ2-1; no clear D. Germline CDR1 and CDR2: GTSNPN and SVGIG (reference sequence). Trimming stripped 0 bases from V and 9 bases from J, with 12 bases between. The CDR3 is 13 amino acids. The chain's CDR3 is CAWSVGLAGEQFF. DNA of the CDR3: TGTGCCTGGAGTGTTGGGCTGGCCGGTGAGCAGTTCTTC.